These 15 T cell receptor beta chains share one sample of origin, sequenced in a study of T cell responses to AZD1222 COVID-19 vaccine. TCRdb's table, derived via immunoSEQ multiplex PCR, lists solely in-frame clones and lacks some. Of tens of thousands of clones listed, roughly nine tenths were seen once; the top ten hold roughly 30%. The material sequenced was peripheral blood, taken 28 days after the second AZD1222 dose. The source of these receptors is an adult who received the AZD1222 COVID-19 vaccine.

Only a few counts were recorded for this clone. The chain has TRBV5-5 and TRBJ1-6; D unclear. The CDR3 runs 12 residues. CDR1 SGHKS and CDR2 YYEKEE come from the germline V gene (reference sequence). Trimming removed 0 bases from V and 9 bases from J, with 4 bases in between. In nucleotides, the CDR3 is TGTGCCAGCAGCTTGGATGGTTCACCCCTCCACTTT. Translating it yields CASSLDGSPLHF. The full variable domain, with the rest looked up from reference TRBV5-5 and TRBJ1-6, is DAGVTQSPTHLIKTRGQQVTLRCSPISGHKSVSWYQQVLGQGPQFIFQYYEKEERGRGNFPDRFSARQFPNYSSELNVNALLLGDSALYLCASSLDGSPLHFGNGTRLTVT.

The rearrangement uses TRBV18 and TRBJ2-1, with 10 bases that match TRBD2. From germline, CDR1 is KGHSH and CDR2 LQKENI. The CDR3 has 15 amino acids. J was trimmed by 5 bases and V by 3 bases; bases with no gene match: 4. The CDR3 spells CASSPIAGGNNEQFF. The DNA of the CDR3 is TGTGCCAGCTCACCTATAGCGGGAGGCAACAATGAGCAGTTCTTC.

V and J are TRBV11-3 and TRBJ2-7, with 11 bases aligning to TRBD2. There are 15 residues in the CDR3. Unmatched junction bases numbered 9, after V lost 5 bases and J lost 6 bases. Germline assignment: CDR1 SGHNT and CDR2 YENEEA. CDR3 sequence: CASSLPSGRFGEQYF. CDR3 nucleotide sequence: TGTGCCAGCAGCCTGCCTAGCGGGAGGTTTGGCGAGCAGTACTTC.

The chain carries TRBV7-3 and TRBJ1-1; D gene unclear. This CDR3 is 13 amino acids long. Per germline, CDR1 SGHTA and CDR2 FQGTGA. Trimming left V 6 bases short and J 1 base short, with 9 bases between. CDR3 loop: CASSRQENTEAFF. In DNA form, the CDR3 reads TGTGCCAGCAGTAGGCAGGAGAACACTGAAGCTTTCTTT.

The CDR3 DNA reads as TGCGCCAGCAGCTTGGAGGGACAGGGGAACGAGCAGTACTTC. This gives the protein CASSLEGQGNEQYF. This chain connects TRBV5-1 to TRBJ2-7, with 10 bases lining up with TRBD1. Looked up from germline, CDR1 is SGHRS and CDR2 is YFSETQ. The V segment lost 0 bases and the J segment 5 bases; nucleotides outside the gene matches: 2. The CDR3 is made up of 14 amino acids.

V is TRBV5-6 and J is TRBJ1-3; no definite D call. Trimming removed 7 bases from V and 0 bases from J, with 8 bases in between. CDR1 is SGHDT and CDR2 is YYEEEE in the germline V gene. This CDR3 contains 13 residues. CDR3 bases: TGTGCCAGCGGTCGAAACTCTGGAAACACCATATATTTT. Encoded protein: CASGRNSGNTIYF.

This chain connects TRBV10-3 to TRBJ2-2; D might be TRBD2 (7 bases). V was shortened by 4 bases and J by 4 bases, with 16 bases between the two germline ends. Germline CDR1 reads ENHRY; CDR2 reads SYGVKD. The CDR3 consists of 16 residues. The CDR3 loop reads CAISAGGARITGELFF. In nucleotides, the CDR3 is TGTGCCATCAGTGCGGGGGGCGCCCGAATCACCGGGGAGCTGTTTTTT.

The CDR3 nucleotides are TGTGCCAGCAGCTTTAGGGGCCCTGCGGGAGAGGGAGCAGATACGCAGTATTTT. Its protein is CASSFRGPAGEGADTQYF. This rearrangement joins TRBV11-3 to TRBJ2-3; 7 nucleotides align to TRBD2. The length of the CDR3 is 18 residues. J was trimmed by 4 bases and V by 3 bases; bases with no gene match: 16. Germline V gene data show CDR1 as SGHNT and CDR2 as YENEEA.

V gene TRBV9 combines with J gene TRBJ2-5, with a possible D match to TRBD1 (6 bases). Germline CDR1 is SGDLS and CDR2 is YYNGEE. Trimming removed 0 bases from V and 2 bases from J, with 17 bases in between. The CDR3 totals 17 residues. In DNA form, the CDR3 reads TGTGCCAGCAGCGTAGGTGGAACAGGGAAGGCTCAAGAGACCCAGTACTTC. Translated: CASSVGGTGKAQETQYF.

This sequence joins TRBV18 and TRBJ2-7; 9 bases align to TRBD1. Germline-derived CDR1 and CDR2 are KGHSH and LQKENI. V dropped 3 bases and J dropped 6; count of bases not matched to a gene: 9. The CDR3 consists of 15 residues. The CDR3 region is CASSPGGQGGREQYF. CDR3 DNA sequence: TGTGCCAGCTCACCTGGGGGACAGGGCGGTCGCGAGCAGTACTTC. Variable domain in full (rest from reference TRBV18 and TRBJ2-7): NAGVMQNPRHLVRRRGQEARLRCSPMKGHSHVYWYRQLPEEGLKFMVYLQKENIIDESGMPKERFSAEFPKEGPSILRIQQVVRGDSAAYFCASSPGGQGGREQYFGPGTRLTVT.

The rearrangement links TRBV14 to TRBJ2-2; D may be TRBD1 (6 bases). Per germline, CDR1 SGHDN and CDR2 FVKESK. V lost 0 bases to trimming and J lost 5 bases, with 13 bases between them. This CDR3 contains 16 residues. DNA for the CDR3: TGTGCCAGCAGCCAAGATCTCCAGGGGAGAACCGGGGAGCTGTTTTTT. Translating gives CASSQDLQGRTGELFF.

The chain employs TRBV5-4 and TRBJ2-1, with 7 bases identical to TRBD2. The CDR3 has 14 amino acids. Germline lookup yields CDR1 SGHNT and CDR2 YYREEE (reference sequence). V lost 5 bases, J lost 5 bases, and 7 bases stayed unmatched. CDR3 in DNA: TGTGCCAGCAGGCGGGAGTACGGGAACAATGAGCAGTTCTTC. Protein: CASRREYGNNEQFF.

The chain joins TRBV7-8 to TRBJ1-3; no definite D call. Trimming removed 1 base from V and 8 bases from J, with 9 bases in between. Per germline, CDR1 SGHVS and CDR2 FQNEAQ. This CDR3 comprises 13 residues. The CDR3, as DNA: TGTGCCAGCAGCTTAGTCCTAGAGGACACCATATATTTT. It yields the protein CASSLVLEDTIYF.

This clone was recorded only once. For the CDR3, the DNA is TGTGCCTGGAGTCCCTCGGAGCCCCAGCATTTT. Its protein product is CAWSPSEPQHF. The V gene is TRBV30, the J gene TRBJ1-5; D unresolved. Germline V gives CDR1 GTSNPN, CDR2 SVGIG (reference sequence). Deletions cut 2 bases from V and 8 bases from J, with 7 bases between. The CDR3 runs to 11 residues.

V and J are TRBV7-8 and TRBJ1-2; D is ambiguous. The germline V gene has CDR1 SGHVS and CDR2 FQNEAQ. Trimming removed 0 bases at V and 2 bases at J, with 4 bases between. This CDR3 is built from 13 residues. The CDR3 bases are TGTGCCAGCAGCTTAGCGCAGAACTATGGCTACACCTTC. Translation: CASSLAQNYGYTF.